One and the same sample provided the 5 T cell receptor beta chains below, sequenced in a study of blood T cell repertoires in COVID-19. This table comes from immunoSEQ multiplex PCR, and its TCRdb copy is limited to in-frame clones, with some not included. The table has tens of thousands of clones, 92% seen once. The specimen sequenced was peripheral blood. These receptors were collected from a man between 70 and 80 years old with active COVID-19.

The chain combines TRBV5-1 with TRBJ2-5, with TRBD1 matching over 8 bases. The CDR3 is 14 amino acids. Germline CDR1 reads SGHRS; CDR2 reads YFSETQ. After removal of 3 bases from V and 9 bases from J, the junction contained 10 bases not matched to a gene. CDR3 loop: CASSSRQGPRAQYF. The CDR3, as DNA: TGCGCCAGCAGCTCCCGACAGGGGCCCAGGGCCCAGTACTTC.

A single count supports this clone. The chain links TRBV4-3 to TRBJ1-6, with D tentatively TRBD1 (6 bases). The V and J ends lost 0 bases and 7 bases respectively, with 13 bases between them. The CDR3 runs 16 residues. Germline V gene sequence: CDR1 LGHNA, CDR2 YSLEER. CDR3 loop: CASSQDWGLGNSPLHF. The CDR3 DNA follows: TGCGCCAGCAGCCAAGATTGGGGGCTAGGGAATTCACCCCTCCACTTT.

V and J are TRBV5-1 and TRBJ2-1, with TRBD2 matching over 12 bases. The CDR3 is 16 residues long. Looked up from germline, CDR1 is SGHRS and CDR2 is YFSETQ. V gave up 5 bases and J gave up 4 bases; unmatched junction bases: 7. CDR3 sequence: CASSSLAGGRYNEQFF. The CDR3 DNA is TGCGCCAGCAGTTCTCTAGCGGGAGGGCGGTACAATGAGCAGTTCTTC.

The V call is TRBV18, the J call TRBJ2-1, with 10 bases identical to TRBD2. V lost 0 bases and J lost 4; bases outside the gene matches: 3. Germline V gene sequence: CDR1 KGHSH, CDR2 LQKENI. CDR3 size: 16 residues. This chain's CDR3 is CASSPPGTSEYNEQFF. In DNA, the CDR3 is TGTGCCAGCTCACCACCGGGGACTAGCGAGTACAATGAGCAGTTCTTC.

This chain joins TRBV5-6 and TRBJ2-1; D gene ambiguous. Trimming cost V 1 base and J 10 bases, with 6 bases left between them. CDR3 size: 11 residues. Germline V gene sequence: CDR1 SGHDT, CDR2 YYEEEE. CDR3 sequence: CASSLLREQFF. CDR3 bases: TGTGCCAGCAGCTTGTTGAGGGAGCAGTTCTTC.